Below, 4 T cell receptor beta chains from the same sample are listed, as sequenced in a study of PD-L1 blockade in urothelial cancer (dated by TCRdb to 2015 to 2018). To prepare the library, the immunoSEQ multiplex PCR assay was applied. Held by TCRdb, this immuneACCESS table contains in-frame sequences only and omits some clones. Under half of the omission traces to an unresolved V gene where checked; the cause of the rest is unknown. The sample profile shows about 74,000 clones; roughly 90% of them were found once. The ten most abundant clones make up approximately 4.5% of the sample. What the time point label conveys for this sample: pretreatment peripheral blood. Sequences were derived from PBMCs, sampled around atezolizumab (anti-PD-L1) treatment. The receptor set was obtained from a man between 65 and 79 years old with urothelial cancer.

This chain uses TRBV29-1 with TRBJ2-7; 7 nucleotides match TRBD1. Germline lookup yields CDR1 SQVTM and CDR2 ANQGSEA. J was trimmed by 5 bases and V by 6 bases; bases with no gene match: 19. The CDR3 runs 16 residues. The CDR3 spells CSVDGVGTVFPNEQYF. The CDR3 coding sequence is TGCAGCGTAGACGGCGTGGGGACAGTGTTCCCCAACGAGCAGTACTTC.

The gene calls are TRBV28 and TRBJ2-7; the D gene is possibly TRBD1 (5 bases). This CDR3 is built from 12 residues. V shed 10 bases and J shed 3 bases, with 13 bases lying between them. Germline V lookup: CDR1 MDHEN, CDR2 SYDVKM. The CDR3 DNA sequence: TGTGCCACTCGGGCAGGGATCTACGAGCAGTACTTC. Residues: CATRAGIYEQYF. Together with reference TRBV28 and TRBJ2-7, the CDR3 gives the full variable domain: DVKVTQSSRYLVKRTGEKVFLECVQDMDHENMFWYRQDPGLGLRLIYFSYDVKMKEKGDIPEGYSVSREKKERFSLILESASTNQTSMYLCATRAGIYEQYFGPGTRLTVT.

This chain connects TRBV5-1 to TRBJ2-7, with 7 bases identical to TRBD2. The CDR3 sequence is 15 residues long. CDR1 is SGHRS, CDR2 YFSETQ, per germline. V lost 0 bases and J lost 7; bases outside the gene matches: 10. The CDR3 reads CASSLEASGGVEQYF. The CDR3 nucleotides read TGCGCCAGCAGCTTGGAGGCATCGGGAGGCGTAGAGCAGTACTTC. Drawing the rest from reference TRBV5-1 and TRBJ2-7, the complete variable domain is KAGVTQTPRYLIKTRGQQVTLSCSPISGHRSVSWYQQTPGQGLQFLFEYFSETQRNKGNFPGRFSGRQFSNSRSEMNVSTLELGDSALYLCASSLEASGGVEQYFGPGTRLTVT.

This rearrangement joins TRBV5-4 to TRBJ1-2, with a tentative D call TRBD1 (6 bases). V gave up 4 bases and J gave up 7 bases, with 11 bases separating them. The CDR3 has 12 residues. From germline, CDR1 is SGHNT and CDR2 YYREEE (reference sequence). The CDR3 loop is CASSETGPGYTF. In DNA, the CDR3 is TGTGCCAGCAGCGAGACAGGCCCTGGCTACACCTTC.